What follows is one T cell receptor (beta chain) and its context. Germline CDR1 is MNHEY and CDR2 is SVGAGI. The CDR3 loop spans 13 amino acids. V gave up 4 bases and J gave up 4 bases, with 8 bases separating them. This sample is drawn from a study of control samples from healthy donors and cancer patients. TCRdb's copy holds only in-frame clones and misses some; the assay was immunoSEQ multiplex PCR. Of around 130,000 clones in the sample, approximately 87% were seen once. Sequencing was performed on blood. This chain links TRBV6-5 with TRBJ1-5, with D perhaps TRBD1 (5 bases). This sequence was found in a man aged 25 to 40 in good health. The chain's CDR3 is CASSSKGNQPQHF. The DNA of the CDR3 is TGTGCCAGCAGTTCGAAGGGGAATCAGCCCCAGCATTTT.